The 13 T cell receptor beta chains below come from one sample, sequenced in a study of spatial heterogeneity in lung cancer. TCRdb analysed the 5' RACE reads with MiXCR anew, one entry per CDR3 protein. The sample records under 30,000 distinct CDR3 sequences, roughly 4.8% being singletons. Time point described: sample taken at primary tumor resection. Unsorted tumor, nontumor lung tissue or cryopreserved PBMC supplied the whole RNA. The sample here was PBMCs, taken at surgery. These receptors were collected from a male donor with early-stage non-small cell lung cancer.

This clonotype was counted many times. The chain couples TRBV6-2 or TRBV6-3 to TRBJ2-7, with D perhaps TRBD1 (5 bases). The CDR3 has 14 residues. Trimming left V 2 bases short and J 2 bases short, with 10 bases between. Germline assignment: CDR1 MNHEY and CDR2 SVGEGT. The CDR3 sequence: CASSYQETAYEQYF. CDR3 DNA: TGTGCCAGCAGTTACCAAGAGACAGCCTACGAGCAGTACTTC.

This clonotype was seen ten or more times. This chain uses TRBV28 with TRBJ1-5; 10 bases align to TRBD1. With 7 bases clipped from V and 5 bases from J, the junction kept 5 bases outside the gene matches. Looked up from germline, CDR1 is MDHEN and CDR2 is SYDVKM. The length of the CDR3 is 14 residues. CDR3 sequence: CASTIGTGDQPQHF. The DNA for the CDR3 is TGTGCCAGCACCATAGGGACAGGGGATCAGCCCCAGCATTTT. Based on the CDR3 plus reference TRBV28 and TRBJ1-5, the full variable domain is DVKVTQSSRYLVKRTGEKVFLECVQDMDHENMFWYRQDPGLGLRLIYFSYDVKMKEKGDIPEGYSVSREKKERFSLILESASTNQTSMYLCASTIGTGDQPQHFGDGTRLSIL.

This clonotype was seen at least ten times. The chain combines TRBV6-5 with TRBJ2-1; 9 bases are a match to TRBD1. Trimming removed 5 bases from V and 7 bases from J; junction bases left unmatched: 9. This CDR3 contains 15 residues. Germline assignment: CDR1 MNHEY and CDR2 SVGAGI. DNA of the CDR3: TGTGCCAGCAGTCTCGACAGGGGGAGACAGAATGAGCAGTTCTTC. This gives the protein CASSLDRGRQNEQFF.

This clonotype was counted at least ten times. J is TRBJ1-6 and V is TRBV5-1; the D is unclear. Germline values: CDR1 SGHRS, CDR2 YFSETQ. This CDR3 has 15 residues. The germline V and J ends were trimmed by 1 base and 4 bases, with 9 bases remaining between them. The CDR3 is CASSLLGLYNSPLHF. The CDR3 region has the DNA TGCGCCAGCAGCTTGTTGGGCCTTTATAATTCACCCCTCCACTTT.

This clonotype was seen more than once but under ten times. V gene TRBV6-2 or TRBV6-3 combines with J gene TRBJ2-3; 12 positions agree with TRBD2. Germline CDR1 and CDR2: MNHEY and SVGEGT. This CDR3 region has 16 residues. With 6 bases clipped from V and 4 bases from J, the junction kept 8 bases outside the gene matches. In DNA, the CDR3 is TGTGCCAGCAGACGACTAGCGGGGGTTCCCCCAGATACGCAGTATTTT. Its translation is CASRRLAGVPPDTQYF.

This clonotype was seen ten or more times. The genes are TRBV29-1 and TRBJ2-7; weak D call: TRBD1 (6 bases). Trimming cost V 5 bases and J 3 bases, with 11 bases left between them. Germline CDR1 is SQVTM and CDR2 is ANQGSEA. The CDR3 is 12 residues long. CDR3 DNA sequence: TGCAGCGTTAGTGGGACACGCTACGAGCAGTACTTC. This translates into CSVSGTRYEQYF.

This clonotype was recorded many times. This chain joins TRBV6-5 and TRBJ1-5, with 7 positions matching TRBD1. This CDR3 comprises 16 residues. Losses at the gene ends were 5 bases for V and 7 bases for J; bases not matched to a gene: 14. In germline, CDR1 is MNHEY, CDR2 SVGAGI. CDR3 coding DNA: TGTGCCAGCAGTGCCGACAGGGCGAGGTCGAAACAGCCCCAGCATTTT. Protein: CASSADRARSKQPQHF.

This clonotype was observed at least ten times. The chain carries TRBV20-1 and TRBJ2-5, with 8 bases fitting TRBD2. There are 15 residues in the CDR3. Losses at the gene ends were 5 bases for V and 5 bases for J; bases not matched to a gene: 13. The V gene's germline CDR1 is DFQATT and CDR2 SNEGSKA (reference sequence). For the CDR3, the DNA is TGCAGTGCTCCCAGCGGGGGCCGGACTTGGGAGACCCAGTACTTC. Translation: CSAPSGGRTWETQYF.

This clonotype appeared many times. The chain links TRBV9 to TRBJ2-7, with D unresolved. Germline V gives CDR1 SGDLS, CDR2 YYNGEE. The CDR3 has 15 residues. Trimming removed 0 bases from V and 2 bases from J, with 12 bases in between. DNA for the CDR3: TGTGCCAGCAGCGTAGGGGTAGTGGGTCCCTACGAGCAGTACTTC. Translation gives CASSVGVVGPYEQYF.

In this sample, this clonotype turned up many times. V usage is TRBV6-1 and J usage is TRBJ2-1, with 10 bases fitting TRBD2. The germline CDR1 and CDR2 sequences are MNHNS and SASEGT. With 11 bases clipped from V and 11 bases from J, the junction kept 18 bases outside the gene matches. The CDR3 is 15 residues long. CDR3 sequence: CASLGLAGGRIKQFF. The CDR3 DNA reads as TGTGCCTCCCTGGGGTTAGCGGGAGGAAGAATCAAGCAGTTCTTC.

A note on this clonotype: This sequence may be a read error, since a much larger clone differs from it by one base. This rearrangement joins TRBV28 to TRBJ2-5; TRBD2 is a possible D gene (5 bases). Germline CDR1 MDHEN, CDR2 SYDVKM. Trimming removed 6 bases at V and 5 bases at J, with 13 bases between. This CDR3 is 13 amino acids long. In nucleotides, the CDR3 is TGTGCCAGCAGCCGTGCGAGGAGGGAGACCCAGTACTTC. Its protein product is CASSRARRETQYF.

Concerning this clonotype: This sequence may be a read error, since a much larger clone differs from it by one base. The J gene is TRBJ2-3, the V gene TRBV6-1; D perhaps matches TRBD1 (6 bases). Deletions cut 8 bases from V and 2 bases from J, with 11 bases between. This CDR3 is 13 amino acids long. Germline values: CDR1 MNHNS, CDR2 SASEGT. The chain's CDR3 is CASVDRNTDTQYF. The CDR3 DNA sequence: TGTGCCAGCGTTGACAGGAACACAGATACGCAGTATTTT.

This clonotype was seen repeatedly, ten times or more. The chain has TRBV12-3 or TRBV12-4 and TRBJ2-5; D unclear. V dropped 5 bases and J dropped 5 bases, with 6 bases sitting between them. The CDR3 sequence is 11 residues long. Here the CDR3 reads CASSARETQYF. DNA of the CDR3: TGTGCCAGCAGTGCCCGGGAGACCCAGTACTTC.